This is a list of T cell receptor beta chains from one sample in a study of shared clonotypes between healthy human individuals. The table came from immunoSEQ multiplex PCR; TCRdb's copy has only in-frame clones and leaves some out. The repertoire holds about 2 million clones, with about 95% as singletons. Input material: naive CD8+ T cells sorted from blood. These receptors all come from a man aged 18 to 29 in good health. The CDR3 runs from the conserved cysteine through the conserved F or W. Fields, in order: V gene, D gene, J gene, CDR3 protein, CDR3 DNA. D genes are given only for firm matches.

v_call: TRBV14
d_call: NA
j_call: TRBJ2-3
cdr3_aa: CASSQEGSWDPQYF
cdr3_nt: TGTGCCAGCAGCCAAGAAGGGAGTTGGGATCCGCAGTATTTT

v_call: TRBV30
d_call: NA
j_call: TRBJ2-3
cdr3_aa: CAWSAPATRGDTQYF
cdr3_nt: TGTGCCTGGAGTGCCCCAGCTACTAGGGGAGATACGCAGTATTTT

v_call: TRBV10-3
d_call: NA
j_call: TRBJ2-7
cdr3_aa: CAISEPAGAYEQYF
cdr3_nt: TGTGCCATCAGTGAGCCGGCTGGGGCCTACGAGCAGTACTTC

v_call: TRBV9
d_call: TRBD2
j_call: TRBJ2-7
cdr3_aa: CASSVGGSGGIYEQYF
cdr3_nt: TGTGCCAGCAGCGTAGGAGGTAGCGGGGGGATCTACGAGCAGTACTTC

v_call: TRBV21-1
d_call: NA
j_call: TRBJ2-7
cdr3_aa: CASSRQGRSGAYEQYF
cdr3_nt: TGTGCCAGCAGCCGTCAAGGTCGTAGCGGGGCCTACGAGCAGTACTTC

v_call: TRBV27
d_call: TRBD2
j_call: TRBJ2-1
cdr3_aa: CASSRVLAEGMDEQFF
cdr3_nt: TGTGCCAGCAGTCGGGTACTAGCGGAGGGTATGGATGAGCAGTTCTTC

v_call: TRBV4-3
d_call: TRBD2
j_call: TRBJ2-5
cdr3_aa: CASSQDRASGRGETQYF
cdr3_nt: TGCGCCAGCAGCCAAGATAGGGCTAGCGGGAGAGGAGAGACCCAGTACTTC

v_call: TRBV7-9
d_call: NA
j_call: TRBJ2-7
cdr3_aa: CASSLIGGSYEQYF
cdr3_nt: TGTGCCAGCAGTCTCATCGGGGGCTCCTACGAGCAGTACTTC

v_call: TRBV7-8
d_call: NA
j_call: TRBJ2-7
cdr3_aa: CASSLDGGNEQYF
cdr3_nt: TGTGCCAGCAGCTTAGATGGGGGGAACGAGCAGTACTTC

v_call: TRBV19
d_call: NA
j_call: TRBJ2-5
cdr3_aa: CASSIEDTYGETQYF
cdr3_nt: TGTGCCAGTAGTATCGAAGACACCTACGGAGAGACCCAGTACTTC